A single sample is the source of the 27 T cell receptor beta chains below, sequenced in a study of blood T cell repertoires in COVID-19. Measured with immunoSEQ multiplex PCR; TCRdb has only the in-frame clones, and not every one. The profile shows hundreds of thousands of clones, approximately 80% of them singletons. Material: PBMCs or T cells enriched from blood (not recorded which). These receptors originate from a man aged 25-40 years with acute COVID-19.

V and J are TRBV30 and TRBJ1-5; the D gene is possibly TRBD1 (5 bases). Trimming pared 2 bases from V and 7 bases from J, leaving 15 bases between. This CDR3 contains 14 residues. Germline values: CDR1 GTSNPN, CDR2 SVGIG (reference sequence). Here the CDR3 DNA reads TGTGCCTGGAGTCTCGACTGGGGCGCCCAGCCCCAGCATTTT. This encodes CAWSLDWGAQPQHF.

The V gene is TRBV27, the J gene TRBJ2-7; 8 nucleotides agree with TRBD2. CDR3 size: 14 residues. The trim removed 2 bases at V and 3 bases at J, leaving 3 bases unmatched. The germline gives CDR1 MNHEY, CDR2 SMNVEV (reference sequence). The CDR3 nucleotides are TGTGCCAGCAGTTTACTTAGCGGGGTCTACGAGCAGTACTTC. This gives the protein CASSLLSGVYEQYF.

The rearrangement links TRBV27 to TRBJ2-1; D is ambiguous. The V end lost 6 bases, the J end lost 9 bases, and 9 bases lay between the germline ends. There are 11 residues in the CDR3. Germline lookup yields CDR1 MNHEY and CDR2 SMNVEV (reference sequence). The CDR3 spells CASRVAGEQFF. The CDR3 nucleotides are TGTGCCAGCAGGGTAGCTGGTGAGCAGTTCTTC.

This chain links TRBV7-9 with TRBJ1-2; D gene unclear. Trimming removed 4 bases from V and 2 bases from J, with 11 bases in between. The CDR3 length is 14 residues. Germline V gene data show CDR1 as SEHNR and CDR2 as FQNEAQ (reference sequence). The CDR3 spells CASSYSGANYGYTF. CDR3 in DNA: TGTGCCAGCAGCTACAGTGGTGCGAACTATGGCTACACCTTC.

CDR3 sequence reads: CASSPRQPSPNTEAFF. CDR3 nucleotide sequence: TGTGCCAGCAGTCCACGACAGCCGTCCCCGAACACTGAAGCTTTCTTT. The chain recombines TRBV2 with TRBJ1-1, with D possibly matching TRBD1 (5 bases). Between the trimmed V and J ends, which lost 5 bases and 1 base, there was a span of 17 bases. This CDR3 region has 16 residues. Germline CDR1 and CDR2: SNHLY and FYNNEI.

The V call is TRBV2, the J call TRBJ2-7; 12 nucleotides line up with TRBD2. The CDR3 is made up of 15 amino acids. In germline, CDR1 is SNHLY, CDR2 FYNNEI. The V segment lost 4 bases and the J segment 6 bases; nucleotides outside the gene matches: 7. The CDR3 sequence is CASSVASGGASEQYF. CDR3 bases: TGTGCCAGCAGTGTGGCTAGCGGGGGGGCGTCCGAGCAGTACTTC.

The chain uses TRBV9 and TRBJ1-1, with a weak D call TRBD1 (5 bases). Germline values: CDR1 SGDLS, CDR2 YYNGEE. The CDR3 sequence is 14 residues long. Trimming pared 0 bases from V and 4 bases from J, leaving 10 bases between. In DNA, the CDR3 is TGTGCCAGCAGCGTAGTAGGGGCGGCCACTGAAGCTTTCTTT. This codes for CASSVVGAATEAFF.

The count of this clone is one. Distinct nucleotide sequences in the sample also encode this CDR3. This chain links TRBV10-3 with TRBJ1-2; D is uncertain. This CDR3 contains 11 residues. Germline-derived CDR1 and CDR2 are ENHRY and SYGVKD. V shed 7 bases and J shed 8 bases, with 11 bases lying between them. CDR3 nucleotides: TGTGCCATCAACGACGGAGAAGGCTACACCTTC. This codes for CAINDGEGYTF.

The chain combines TRBV30 with TRBJ1-3; possible D gene TRBD1, 5 bases. From germline, CDR1 is GTSNPN and CDR2 SVGIG (reference sequence). Trimming cost V 2 bases and J 3 bases, with 14 bases left between them. This CDR3 contains 15 residues. CDR3 nucleotides: TGTGCCTGGAGTTTCTGGGGGGGTTTTGGAAACACCATATATTTT. This gives the protein CAWSFWGGFGNTIYF.

This chain connects TRBV2 to TRBJ2-1; the D gene is possibly TRBD2 (6 bases). The germline V gene has CDR1 SNHLY and CDR2 FYNNEI. Trimming removed 5 bases from V and 0 bases from J, with 11 bases in between. The CDR3 totals 15 residues. CDR3 in DNA: TGTGCCAGCAGTATCGGGGGTTTCTCCTACAATGAGCAGTTCTTC. Translating gives CASSIGGFSYNEQFF.

The V and J genes are TRBV10-1 and TRBJ1-2, with D perhaps matching TRBD1 (6 bases). Between the trimmed V and J ends, which lost 9 bases and 1 base, there was a span of 21 bases. Germline V gives CDR1 WNHNN, CDR2 SYGVQD (reference sequence). CDR3 size: 16 residues. CDR3 nucleotides: TGCGCCAGTGCGCGGGGGAACAGGGACCTTAACTATGGCTACACCTTC. It specifies CASARGNRDLNYGYTF.

V gene TRBV16 combines with J gene TRBJ1-3; the D is unclear. The CDR3 loop spans 14 amino acids. CDR1 is KGHSY, CDR2 FQNENV, per germline. Trimming took 3 bases from V and 1 from J, leaving 7 bases between them. CDR3 bases: TGTGCCAGCAGCCAGGGAGAGTCTGGAAACACCATATATTTT. It encodes CASSQGESGNTIYF. Using reference TRBV16 and TRBJ1-3 for the parts outside the CDR3, the full variable domain is GEEVAQTPKHLVRGEGQKAKLYCAPIKGHSYVFWYQQVLKNEFKFLISFQNENVFDETGMPKERFSAKCLPNSPCSLEIQATKLEDSAVYFCASSQGESGNTIYFGEGSWLTVV.

This clone is a singleton in its sample. J is TRBJ1-2 and V is TRBV3-1 (or the pseudogene TRBV3-2); D remains unclear. Germline CDR1 reads LGHDT; CDR2 reads YNNKEL (reference sequence). This CDR3 region has 15 residues. V was trimmed by 0 bases and J by 6 bases, leaving 14 bases between them. The CDR3 spells CASSQDPNYRDGYTF. The CDR3 DNA is TGTGCCAGCAGCCAAGACCCGAACTATCGGGATGGCTACACCTTC.

This clone was counted between two and nine times. The chain carries TRBV21-1 and TRBJ1-5. TRBV21-1 is listed as a pseudogene. This CDR3 spans 16 amino acids. The CDR3 region has the DNA TGTGCCAGCAGCAAAGCGTTTCTCTGCGAACGGCAGCCCCAGCATTTT. Protein: CASSKAFLCERQPQHF.

This clone was seen only a few times. This chain uses TRBV7-6 with TRBJ2-5; 10 bases are shared with TRBD2. CDR1 is SGHVS, CDR2 FNYEAQ, per germline. This CDR3 is 18 amino acids long. The V and J ends lost 1 base and 3 bases, in that order; junction bases with no gene match: 11. The CDR3 loop is CASSLEIVTGTSEETQYF. The CDR3 DNA sequence: TGTGCCAGCAGCTTAGAGATCGTTACCGGGACTAGCGAAGAGACCCAGTACTTC.

The rearrangement uses TRBV11-1 and TRBJ1-1; a weak D match, TRBD1 (5 bases). CDR1 and CDR2 from the germline V gene are SGHAT and FQDESV (reference sequence). There are 15 residues in the CDR3. Trimming pared 0 bases from V and 4 bases from J, leaving 12 bases between. The CDR3 spells CASSLASGAGTEAFF. Written as DNA, the CDR3 is TGTGCCAGCAGCTTAGCAAGCGGGGCAGGCACTGAAGCTTTCTTT.

V is TRBV9 and J is TRBJ2-7; TRBD1 matches 9 bases. Trimming at V came to 4 bases and at J to 2 bases, leaving 4 bases not matched to a gene. The CDR3 has 14 residues. Germline V gene sequence: CDR1 SGDLS, CDR2 YYNGEE. CDR3 sequence reads: CASSTGQGTYEQYF. The CDR3 nucleotides read TGTGCCAGCAGCACAGGACAGGGGACCTACGAGCAGTACTTC.

V and J are TRBV5-1 and TRBJ1-4; D may be TRBD1 (5 bases). Germline V CDR1 and CDR2: SGHRS, YFSETQ. The V end was cut by 1 base, the J end by 2 bases, with 15 bases between. This CDR3 region has 17 residues. DNA of the CDR3: TGCGCCAGCAGCTTGAAGGGCGGAGGGGCGACTAATGAAAAACTGTTTTTT. Amino acid sequence: CASSLKGGGATNEKLFF.

This chain joins TRBV5-4 and TRBJ1-2; 9 bases align to TRBD1. The junction had 13 bases not matched to a gene; V was cut back by 0 bases and J by 4 bases. Germline CDR1 reads SGHNT; CDR2 reads YYREEE (reference sequence). The CDR3 extends over 18 amino acids. CDR3 residues: CASSLGGTGPVVGYGYTF. The CDR3 DNA follows: TGTGCCAGCAGCTTGGGTGGGACAGGGCCCGTTGTAGGCTATGGCTACACCTTC.

The chain employs TRBV5-1 and TRBJ2-4; 7 positions agree with TRBD1. V lost 3 bases, J lost 0 bases, and 3 bases stayed unmatched. CDR3 length: 15 amino acids. The germline V gene has CDR1 SGHRS and CDR2 YFSETQ. The CDR3 DNA reads as TGCGCCAGCAGCTCGACAGGGCCAGCCAAAAACATTCAGTACTTC. This gives the protein CASSSTGPAKNIQYF.

This clone occurred once. The genes are TRBV28 and TRBJ1-1, with a tentative D call TRBD1 (5 bases). CDR1 is MDHEN, CDR2 SYDVKM, per germline. CDR3 length: 12 residues. Trimming cost V 7 bases and J 7 bases, with 13 bases left between them. This chain's CDR3 is CASTKGELEAFF. CDR3 DNA: TGTGCCAGCACCAAAGGGGAACTTGAAGCTTTCTTT.

The chain joins TRBV9 to TRBJ1-2; D gene ambiguous. Looked up from germline, CDR1 is SGDLS and CDR2 is YYNGEE. CDR3 length: 15 residues. Trimming cost V 0 bases and J 5 bases, with 14 bases left between them. The CDR3 is CASSVDWRTYYGYTF. In DNA, the CDR3 is TGTGCCAGCAGCGTAGATTGGAGGACTTATTATGGCTACACCTTC.

This chain joins TRBV2 and TRBJ1-1, with D uncertain. Germline-derived CDR1 and CDR2 are SNHLY and FYNNEI. This CDR3 contains 13 residues. The V gene lost 3 bases and the J gene lost 4 bases, with 9 bases spanning the gap. The CDR3 nucleotides read TGTGCCAGCAGTGATAGGGAGGCCACTGAAGCTTTCTTT. Translating gives CASSDREATEAFF.

The chain has TRBV14 and TRBJ2-3; 9 nucleotides agree with TRBD2. Germline V gene lookup returns CDR1 SGHDN and CDR2 FVKESK. V trimming: 1 base; J trimming: 11 bases; junction bases outside the gene matches: 13. The CDR3 covers 16 residues. CDR3 sequence (DNA): TGTGCCAGCAGCCAAGCGAGGGGACTAGCTCTGGCAGGGCAGTATTTT. It codes for CASSQARGLALAGQYF.

The chain recombines TRBV2 with TRBJ2-3; the match to TRBD2 covers 12 bases. The V and J ends lost 7 bases and 4 bases, in that order; junction bases with no gene match: 6. The CDR3 loop spans 15 amino acids. Looked up from germline, CDR1 is SNHLY and CDR2 is FYNNEI. In nucleotides, the CDR3 is TGTGCCAGCAAGACCACTAGCGGGGGGCCAGATACGCAGTATTTT. This sequence encodes CASKTTSGGPDTQYF.

J is TRBJ1-3 and V is TRBV4-1; 12 nucleotides agree with TRBD1. The CDR3 consists of 16 residues. Germline V gene lookup returns CDR1 MGHRA and CDR2 YSYEKL. V lost 3 bases, J lost 2 bases, and 2 bases stayed unmatched. CDR3 DNA: TGCGCCAGCAGCCAGGGACAGGGGGCACCTGGAAACACCATATATTTT. Translated: CASSQGQGAPGNTIYF.

This clone was picked up a small number of times. This chain connects TRBV27 to TRBJ2-1, with D perhaps TRBD1 (7 bases). V gave up 2 bases and J gave up 6 bases, with 17 bases separating them. Germline-derived CDR1 and CDR2 are MNHEY and SMNVEV (reference sequence). The CDR3 sequence is 16 residues long. CDR3 protein: CASSLRRGRLGNEQFF. CDR3 coding DNA: TGTGCCAGCAGTTTACGGAGGGGGCGGTTAGGCAATGAGCAGTTCTTC.